The entry below describes one TCR beta chain. As yet, its antigen is unknown. Using immunoSEQ multiplex PCR, the repertoire was profiled, and TCRdb retains in-frame clones only, with some absent. The sample has some 170,000 clones, roughly nine tenths seen once; the top ten hold 1.5% to 2%. This specimen comes from a study of T cell responses to AZD1222 COVID-19 vaccine. Study results and limitations: Among AZD1222 vaccinees, only 5 to 7 were seropositive at baseline. Repertoire sampling was restricted to post-peak T cell response timepoints. Nearly half of spike-specific TCRs reportedly go after variant regions that carry no mutations. Clonal diversity was possibly underestimated, and the donors were mostly white British, with more females.

The TCR sequence derives from an adult in good health. The sample consisted of peripheral blood, taken on day 0 of AZD1222 vaccination.

Written as DNA, the CDR3 is TGTGCCAGCAGTTACCTTAGCGGGAGATCAGATACGCAGTATTTT. Its protein is CASSYLSGRSDTQYF. The chain couples TRBV6-2 or TRBV6-3 to TRBJ2-3; TRBD2 aligns across 9 bases. Germline CDR1 and CDR2: MNHEY and SVGEGT. Trimming took 2 bases from V and 4 from J; bases not matched to a gene: 4. This CDR3 comprises 15 residues.